What follows describes a single T cell receptor beta chain. This CDR3 is 16 amino acids long. Trimming removed 3 bases at V and 1 base at J, with 15 bases between. Germline V gene sequence: CDR1 LNHNV, CDR2 YYDKDF (reference sequence). RNA transcripts were the source from which TCR beta CDR3 regions were amplified. Second-round multiplex PCR came after a first-round RT-PCR that employed HTBI primers. MiXCR, applied by TCRdb to the multiplex PCR reads, yields one record per CDR3 protein. The sample lists around 400,000 distinct CDR3 sequences, under 25% occurring once. The sample belongs to a study of Graves' ophthalmopathy and Graves' hyperthyroidism. Study in general: Peripheral blood collection took place at initial diagnosis, before any treatment.

Included hyperthyroidism patients were aged 18 to 65 and newly diagnosed (under 2 months' duration). Pregnant or lactating patients and those with other autoimmune diseases or uncontrolled infections were excluded. The chain joins TRBV15 to TRBJ2-5; D possibly corresponds to TRBD2 (6 bases). The source material was peripheral blood. The receptor's source is a young woman with stable Graves' hyperthyroidism. The CDR3 DNA sequence: TGTGCCACCAGCAGTGAAACAGCGGGCACCCAAGAGACCCAGTACTTC. Its protein product is CATSSETAGTQETQYF.